These T cell receptor beta chains were read from a single sample in a study of identical twins. TCRdb called the 5' RACE reads again in MiXCR, with one record for every CDR3 protein. The top ten clones hold approximately 2.9% of a sample with about 470,000 distinct CDR3 sequences, roughly 26% of them seen once. In addition, the sample was reused for a study of T cells expressing NK-cell markers.

Material: CD4+ T cells sorted from blood. The receptors shown here come from a woman under 30 in good health. Both conserved end residues are part of each CDR3. The D gene is left open where the match is weak. A row's size may be missing; if present it is once, few, many or a size class.

v_gene	abundance	j_gene	d_gene	CDR3aa	CDR3nt
TRBV7-2	-	TRBJ2-4	-	CASSDRVRNIQYF	TGTGCCAGCAGCGACCGCGTCCGGAACATTCAGTACTTC
TRBV11-2	-	TRBJ2-3	-	CASSLGAPGTSLRDTQYF	TGTGCCAGCAGCTTAGGTGCCCCCGGGACTTCCCTAAGGGATACGCAGTATTTT
TRBV7-3	-	TRBJ2-3	TRBD2	CASSSGGNPRTDTQYF	TGTGCCAGCAGCTCGGGGGGGAACCCGAGGACAGATACGCAGTATTTT
TRBV5-1	few	TRBJ1-6	TRBD1	CASSLETGGNSPLHF	TGCGCCAGCAGCTTGGAGACAGGGGGTAATTCACCCCTCCACTTT
TRBV11-2	-	TRBJ2-5	-	CASSKGTIGETQYF	TGTGCCAGCAGCAAAGGGACCATTGGAGAGACCCAGTACTTC
TRBV11-2	-	TRBJ2-3	-	CASSPDPATQYF	TGTGCCAGCAGCCCGGACCCGGCTACGCAGTATTTT
TRBV24-1	-	TRBJ2-3	-	CATAPWAVASTDTQYF	TGTGCCACCGCTCCTTGGGCTGTAGCTAGCACAGATACGCAGTATTTT
TRBV7-8	once	TRBJ2-7	-	CASSLAVQISLEQYF	TGTGCCAGCAGCTTAGCAGTCCAAATCAGCCTAGAGCAGTACTTC
TRBV27	few	TRBJ2-5	-	CASSRVGMQTQYF	TGTGCCAGCAGTCGAGTAGGGATGCAGACCCAGTACTTC
TRBV20-1	-	TRBJ2-1	-	CSARAQTYGLNNEQFF	TGCAGTGCTAGAGCTCAAACATATGGCTTGAACAATGAGCAGTTCTTC
TRBV5-4	-	TRBJ1-4	-	CASSLGPGMNEKLFF	TGTGCCAGCAGCTTGGGACCGGGAATGAATGAAAAACTGTTTTTT
TRBV3-1	-	TRBJ2-5	-	CASSQFRRDQETQYF	TGTGCCAGCAGCCAATTCCGCAGGGACCAAGAGACCCAGTACTTC
TRBV3-1	-	TRBJ2-2	-	CASSRRGSRELFF	TGTGCCAGCAGCAGGAGGGGATCTAGGGAGCTGTTTTTT
TRBV20-1	-	TRBJ1-1	TRBD1	CSASTQGAMNTEAFF	TGCAGTGCTAGCACACAGGGGGCAATGAACACTGAAGCTTTCTTT
TRBV15	few	TRBJ2-1	-	CATSRIQGNEQFF	TGTGCCACCAGCCGGATACAGGGCAATGAGCAGTTCTTC
TRBV5-1	many	TRBJ1-5	-	CASSLGDNQPQHF	TGCGCCAGCAGCTTGGGGGATAATCAGCCCCAGCATTTT
TRBV20-1	few	TRBJ2-1	TRBD2	CSVFPGGRNEQFF	TGCAGTGTATTTCCGGGAGGGAGAAATGAGCAGTTCTTC
TRBV13	few	TRBJ2-3	-	CASGKDSTDTQYF	TGTGCCAGCGGGAAGGACTCCACAGATACGCAGTATTTT
TRBV4-1	-	TRBJ2-7	-	CASSQTGGVEQYF	TGCGCCAGCAGCCAGACGGGGGGCGTCGAGCAGTACTTC
TRBV12-3/TRBV12-4	-	TRBJ1-1	TRBD1	CASSPRTGSSTEAFF	TGTGCCAGCAGTCCTCGGACAGGTTCATCCACTGAAGCTTTCTTT
TRBV11-3	-	TRBJ1-2	-	CASSRGTPYGYTF	TGTGCCAGCAGCCGCGGGACACCCTATGGCTACACCTTC
TRBV6-5	-	TRBJ2-7	-	CASSYGLRYEQYF	TGTGCCAGCAGTTACGGCCTGCGCTACGAGCAGTACTTC
TRBV7-2	-	TRBJ2-7	TRBD2	CASSVTGTSIHEQYF	TGTGCCAGCAGCGTCACCGGGACTAGCATCCACGAGCAGTACTTC
TRBV5-5	-	TRBJ1-2	-	CASSLERSPHYGYGYTF	TGTGCCAGCAGCTTGGAGCGGTCCCCTCATTACGGCTATGGCTACACCTTC
TRBV12-3/TRBV12-4	-	TRBJ2-5	TRBD1	CASRPSGQVETQYF	TGTGCCAGCAGACCCTCGGGACAGGTAGAGACCCAGTACTTC
TRBV10-3	few	TRBJ1-1	-	CAISTGKTEAFF	TGTGCCATCAGTACAGGGAAAACTGAAGCTTTCTTT
TRBV6-2/TRBV6-3	few	TRBJ2-7	-	CASSDRGLSYEQYF	TGTGCCAGCAGTGACAGGGGACTATCCTACGAGCAGTACTTC
TRBV20-1	few	TRBJ2-1	-	CSAWGASYNEQFF	TGCAGTGCTTGGGGTGCCTCCTACAATGAGCAGTTCTTC
TRBV9	-	TRBJ2-7	TRBD1	CASSVEPGQGPLEQYF	TGTGCCAGCAGCGTAGAACCGGGACAGGGGCCTCTCGAGCAGTACTTC
TRBV6-2/TRBV6-3	-	TRBJ2-7	TRBD1	CASRDRVHEQYF	TGTGCCAGCAGGGACAGGGTCCACGAGCAGTACTTC
TRBV19	-	TRBJ1-1	-	CASSGRGTTGDTEAFF	TGTGCCAGTAGTGGTCGCGGGACCACGGGGGACACTGAAGCTTTCTTT
TRBV27	-	TRBJ2-7	TRBD2	CASSFSGLAPEQYF	TGTGCCAGCAGTTTTTCCGGACTAGCCCCCGAGCAGTACTTC
TRBV4-3	-	TRBJ2-1	TRBD2	CASSQVRAGGPSSYNEQFF	TGCGCCAGCAGCCAAGTCAGGGCGGGGGGACCTAGCTCCTACAATGAGCAGTTCTTC
TRBV4-3	few	TRBJ2-1	TRBD2	CASSQPGLIAF	TGCGCCAGCAGCCAACCGGGACTAATAGCCTTC